This record covers a single T cell receptor beta chain. The sample comes from a study of blood T cell repertoires in COVID-19. About the research overall: Donors in the United States, Italy and Spain gave samples during acute or convalescent COVID-19.

This CDR3 is 14 amino acids long. The V and J ends lost 8 bases and 0 bases respectively, with 11 bases between them. Germline V gene lookup returns CDR1 MNHNY and CDR2 SVGAGI (reference sequence). Clones were read by immunoSEQ multiplex PCR, and TCRdb kept only the in-frame ones, dropping some. This sample has fewer than 90,000 clones, with approximately 86% found just once. The sample was peripheral blood. This clonotype was obtained from a man between 65 and 79 years old with active COVID-19. This chain joins TRBV6-6 and TRBJ1-5; D is perhaps TRBD1 (5 bases). CDR3 sequence reads: CASRTDSSNQPQHF. CDR3 DNA sequence: TGTGCCAGCCGCACCGACAGTAGCAATCAGCCCCAGCATTTT.